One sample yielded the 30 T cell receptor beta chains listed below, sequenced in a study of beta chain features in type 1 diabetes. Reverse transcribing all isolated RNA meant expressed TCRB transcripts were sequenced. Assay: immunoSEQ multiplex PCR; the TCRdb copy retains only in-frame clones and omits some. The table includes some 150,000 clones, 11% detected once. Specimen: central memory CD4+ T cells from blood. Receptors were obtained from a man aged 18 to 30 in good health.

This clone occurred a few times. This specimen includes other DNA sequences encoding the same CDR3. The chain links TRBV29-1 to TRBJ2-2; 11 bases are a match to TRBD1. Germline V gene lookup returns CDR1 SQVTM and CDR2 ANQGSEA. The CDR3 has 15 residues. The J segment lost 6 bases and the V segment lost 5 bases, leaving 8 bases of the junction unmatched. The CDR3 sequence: CSVLSGTGGPGELFF. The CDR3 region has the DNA TGCAGCGTTCTATCCGGGACAGGGGGACCCGGGGAGCTGTTTTTT.

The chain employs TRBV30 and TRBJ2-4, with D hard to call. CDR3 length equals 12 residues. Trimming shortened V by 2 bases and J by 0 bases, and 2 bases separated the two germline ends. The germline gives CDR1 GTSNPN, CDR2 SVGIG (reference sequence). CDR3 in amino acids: CAWSSAKNIQYF. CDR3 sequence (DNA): TGTGCCTGGAGTTCAGCCAAAAACATTCAGTACTTC.

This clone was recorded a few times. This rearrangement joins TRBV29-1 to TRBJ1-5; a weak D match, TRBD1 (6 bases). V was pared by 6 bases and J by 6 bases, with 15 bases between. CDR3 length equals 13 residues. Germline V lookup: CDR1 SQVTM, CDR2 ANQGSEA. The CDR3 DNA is TGCAGCGTGGCGACAGGTAACGGTCAGCCCCAGCATTTT. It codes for CSVATGNGQPQHF.

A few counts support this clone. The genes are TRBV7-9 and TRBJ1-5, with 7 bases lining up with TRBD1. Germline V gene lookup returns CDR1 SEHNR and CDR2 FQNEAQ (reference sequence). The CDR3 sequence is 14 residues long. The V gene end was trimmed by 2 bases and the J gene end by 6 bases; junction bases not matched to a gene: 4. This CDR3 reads CASSLTGESQPQHF. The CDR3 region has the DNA TGTGCCAGCAGCTTAACAGGGGAGAGTCAGCCCCAGCATTTT.

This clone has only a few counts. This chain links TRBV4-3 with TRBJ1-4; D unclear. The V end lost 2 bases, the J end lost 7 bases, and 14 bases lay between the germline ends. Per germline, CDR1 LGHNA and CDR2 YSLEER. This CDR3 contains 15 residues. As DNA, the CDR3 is TGCGCCAGCAGCCAATTGGGTACACTTGGTGAAAAACTGTTTTTT. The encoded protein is CASSQLGTLGEKLFF.

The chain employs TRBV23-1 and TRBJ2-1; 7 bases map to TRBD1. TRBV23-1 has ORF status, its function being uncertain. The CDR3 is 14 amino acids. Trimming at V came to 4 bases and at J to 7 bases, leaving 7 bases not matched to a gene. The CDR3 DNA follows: TGCGCCAGCAGTCCAGGGGGAGAGGGGAATGAGCAGTTCTTC. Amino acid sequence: CASSPGGEGNEQFF.

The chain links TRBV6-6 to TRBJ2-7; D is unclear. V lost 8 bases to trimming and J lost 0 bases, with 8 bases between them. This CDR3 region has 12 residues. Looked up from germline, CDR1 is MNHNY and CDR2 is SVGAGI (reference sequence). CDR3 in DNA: TGTGCCAGCGGTGGTTACTCCTACGAGCAGTACTTC. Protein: CASGGYSYEQYF.

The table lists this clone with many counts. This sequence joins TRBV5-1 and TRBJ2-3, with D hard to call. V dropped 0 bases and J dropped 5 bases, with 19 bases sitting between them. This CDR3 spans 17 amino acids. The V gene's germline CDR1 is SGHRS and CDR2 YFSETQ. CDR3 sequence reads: CASSLAVDASGRDTQYF. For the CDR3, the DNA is TGCGCCAGCAGCTTGGCCGTGGATGCGTCCGGACGAGATACGCAGTATTTT.

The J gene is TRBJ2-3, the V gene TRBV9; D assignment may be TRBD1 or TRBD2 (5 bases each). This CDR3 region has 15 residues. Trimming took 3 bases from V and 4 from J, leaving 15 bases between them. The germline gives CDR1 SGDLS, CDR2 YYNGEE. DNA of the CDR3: TGTGCCAGCAGCGCCGGGGCAGGAAAGTCAGATACGCAGTATTTT. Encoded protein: CASSAGAGKSDTQYF.

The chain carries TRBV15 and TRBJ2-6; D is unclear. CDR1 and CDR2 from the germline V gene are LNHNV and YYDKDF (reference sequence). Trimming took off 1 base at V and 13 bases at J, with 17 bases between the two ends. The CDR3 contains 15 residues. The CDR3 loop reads CATSRGGITNRVLTF. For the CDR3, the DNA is TGTGCCACCAGCAGAGGGGGAATAACGAACCGAGTCCTGACTTTC.

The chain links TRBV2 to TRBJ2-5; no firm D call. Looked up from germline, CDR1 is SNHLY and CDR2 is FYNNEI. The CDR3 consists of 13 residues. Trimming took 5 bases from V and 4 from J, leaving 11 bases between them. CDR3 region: CASSSGPIETQYF. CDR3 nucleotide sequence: TGTGCCAGCAGTTCCGGACCGATAGAGACCCAGTACTTC.

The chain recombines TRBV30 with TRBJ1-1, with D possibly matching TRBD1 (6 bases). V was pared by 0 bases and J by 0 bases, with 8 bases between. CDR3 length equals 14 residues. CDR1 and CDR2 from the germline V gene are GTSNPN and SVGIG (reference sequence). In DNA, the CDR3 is TGTGCCTGGAGTGTCGGGACACTGAACACTGAAGCTTTCTTT. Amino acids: CAWSVGTLNTEAFF.

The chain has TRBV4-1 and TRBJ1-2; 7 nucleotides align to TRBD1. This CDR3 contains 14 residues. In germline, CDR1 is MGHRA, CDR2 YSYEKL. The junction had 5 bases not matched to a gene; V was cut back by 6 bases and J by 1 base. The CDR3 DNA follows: TGCGCCAGCAGTACGACAGGGTTTAACTATGGCTACACCTTC. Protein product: CASSTTGFNYGYTF.

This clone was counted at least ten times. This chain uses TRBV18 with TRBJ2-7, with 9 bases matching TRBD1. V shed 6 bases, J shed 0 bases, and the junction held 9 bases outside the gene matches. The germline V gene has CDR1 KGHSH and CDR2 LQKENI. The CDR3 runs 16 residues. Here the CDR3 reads CASSPDRGFSSYEQYF. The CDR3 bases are TGTGCCAGCTCCCCCGACAGGGGGTTCAGCTCCTACGAGCAGTACTTC.

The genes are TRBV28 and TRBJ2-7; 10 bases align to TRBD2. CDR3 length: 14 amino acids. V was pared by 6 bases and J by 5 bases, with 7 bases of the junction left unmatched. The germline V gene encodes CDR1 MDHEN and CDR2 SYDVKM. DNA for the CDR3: TGTGCCAGCAGCCCCAGCGGGAGGGAGGACGAGCAGTACTTC. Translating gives CASSPSGREDEQYF.

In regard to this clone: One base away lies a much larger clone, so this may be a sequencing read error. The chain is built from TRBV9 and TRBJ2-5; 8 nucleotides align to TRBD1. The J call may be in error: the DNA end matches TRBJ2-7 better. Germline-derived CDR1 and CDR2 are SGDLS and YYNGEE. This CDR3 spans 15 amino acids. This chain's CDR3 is CASSVRTGLSYEQYF. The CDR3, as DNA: TGTGCCAGCAGCGTGCGGACAGGGCTCTCCTACGAGCAGTACTTC.

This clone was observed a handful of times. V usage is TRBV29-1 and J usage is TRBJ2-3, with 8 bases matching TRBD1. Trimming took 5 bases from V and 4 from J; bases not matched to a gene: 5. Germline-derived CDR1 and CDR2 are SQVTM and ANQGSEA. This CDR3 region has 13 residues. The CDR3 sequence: CSVPPGGPDTQYF. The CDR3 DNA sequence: TGCAGCGTTCCGCCAGGGGGCCCAGATACGCAGTATTTT.

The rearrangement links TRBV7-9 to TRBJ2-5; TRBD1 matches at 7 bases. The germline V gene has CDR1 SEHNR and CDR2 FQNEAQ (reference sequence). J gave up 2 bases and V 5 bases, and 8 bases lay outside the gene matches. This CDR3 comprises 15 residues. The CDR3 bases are TGTGCCAGCAGCCCCTCAGGGGGATTACAAGAGACCCAGTACTTC. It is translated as CASSPSGGLQETQYF.

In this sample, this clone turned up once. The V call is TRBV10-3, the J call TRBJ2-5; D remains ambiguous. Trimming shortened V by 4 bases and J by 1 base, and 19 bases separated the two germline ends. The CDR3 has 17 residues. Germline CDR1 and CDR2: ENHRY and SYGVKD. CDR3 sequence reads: CAISGPRLLAGQETQYF. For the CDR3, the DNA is TGTGCCATCAGTGGACCCCGACTTTTGGCAGGCCAAGAGACCCAGTACTTC.

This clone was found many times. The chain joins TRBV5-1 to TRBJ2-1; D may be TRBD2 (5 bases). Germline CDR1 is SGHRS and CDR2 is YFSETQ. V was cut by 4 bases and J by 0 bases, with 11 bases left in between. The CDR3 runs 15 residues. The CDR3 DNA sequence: TGCGCCAGCAGCCCCCTCGCGGGCTCCTACAATGAGCAGTTCTTC. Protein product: CASSPLAGSYNEQFF.

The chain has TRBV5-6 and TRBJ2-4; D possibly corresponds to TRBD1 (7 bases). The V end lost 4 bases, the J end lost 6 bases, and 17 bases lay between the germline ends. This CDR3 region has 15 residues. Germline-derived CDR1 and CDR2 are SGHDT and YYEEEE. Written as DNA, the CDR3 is TGTGCCAGCAGCCCTGCAGGGGGGCGCGGAAACATTCAGTACTTC. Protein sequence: CASSPAGGRGNIQYF.

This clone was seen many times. CDR3 nucleotides: TGCGCCAGCAGCCCACCGGACAGGGGGAGCACAGATACGCAGTATTTT. Translation gives CASSPPDRGSTDTQYF. The gene calls are TRBV5-1 and TRBJ2-3; 10 bases line up with TRBD1. The CDR3 loop spans 16 amino acids. Germline loops: CDR1 SGHRS, CDR2 YFSETQ. V dropped 4 bases and J dropped 0; count of bases not matched to a gene: 5.

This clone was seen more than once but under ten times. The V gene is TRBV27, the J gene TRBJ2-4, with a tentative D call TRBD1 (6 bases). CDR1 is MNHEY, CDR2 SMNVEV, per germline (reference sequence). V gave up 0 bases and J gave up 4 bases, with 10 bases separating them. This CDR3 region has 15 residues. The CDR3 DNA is TGTGCCAGCAGTTTATCAAGGACAGAGAAAAACATTCAGTACTTC. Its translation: CASSLSRTEKNIQYF.

For the CDR3, the DNA is TGTGCCAGCAGCACGACGGGACAGGGATGGTCACCCCTCCACTTT. Protein sequence: CASSTTGQGWSPLHF. The V and J genes are TRBV28 and TRBJ1-6; 9 positions match TRBD1. This CDR3 region has 15 residues. The trim removed 6 bases at V and 10 bases at J, leaving 10 bases unmatched. The germline V gene has CDR1 MDHEN and CDR2 SYDVKM. Combining the CDR3 with reference TRBV28 and TRBJ1-6 gives the whole variable domain DVKVTQSSRYLVKRTGEKVFLECVQDMDHENMFWYRQDPGLGLRLIYFSYDVKMKEKGDIPEGYSVSREKKERFSLILESASTNQTSMYLCASSTTGQGWSPLHFGNGTRLTVT.

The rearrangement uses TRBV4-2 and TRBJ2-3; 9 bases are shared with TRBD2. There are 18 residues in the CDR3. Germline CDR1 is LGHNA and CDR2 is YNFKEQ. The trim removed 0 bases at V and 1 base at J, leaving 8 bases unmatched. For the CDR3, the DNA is TGTGCCAGCAGCCAAGATAGGCAGCGGGGGGCCGGCACAGATACGCAGTATTTT. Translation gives CASSQDRQRGAGTDTQYF.

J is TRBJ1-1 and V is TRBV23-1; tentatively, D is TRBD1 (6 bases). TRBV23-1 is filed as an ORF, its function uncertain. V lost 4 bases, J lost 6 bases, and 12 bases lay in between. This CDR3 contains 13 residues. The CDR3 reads CASSRDKHAEAFF. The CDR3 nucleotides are TGCGCCAGCAGTCGGGACAAGCATGCTGAAGCTTTCTTT.

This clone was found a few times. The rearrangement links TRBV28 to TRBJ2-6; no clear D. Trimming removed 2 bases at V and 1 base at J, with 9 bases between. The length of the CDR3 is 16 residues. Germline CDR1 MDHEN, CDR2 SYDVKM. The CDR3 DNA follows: TGTGCCAGCAGTTTAGGAACCGGTTCTGGGGCCAACGTCCTGACTTTC. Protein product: CASSLGTGSGANVLTF. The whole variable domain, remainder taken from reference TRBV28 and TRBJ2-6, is DVKVTQSSRYLVKRTGEKVFLECVQDMDHENMFWYRQDPGLGLRLIYFSYDVKMKEKGDIPEGYSVSREKKERFSLILESASTNQTSMYLCASSLGTGSGANVLTFGAGSRLTVL.

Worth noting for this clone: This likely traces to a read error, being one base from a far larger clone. In DNA, the CDR3 is TGTGCCAGCAGCCAAAACAATGAGCAGTTCTTC. Its translation: CASSQNNEQFF. The rearrangement joins TRBV4-2 to TRBJ2-1; D call uncertain. This CDR3 is 11 amino acids long. Germline CDR1 and CDR2: LGHNA and YNFKEQ. With 2 bases removed from V and 5 bases from J, the gap between germline ends came to 1 base.

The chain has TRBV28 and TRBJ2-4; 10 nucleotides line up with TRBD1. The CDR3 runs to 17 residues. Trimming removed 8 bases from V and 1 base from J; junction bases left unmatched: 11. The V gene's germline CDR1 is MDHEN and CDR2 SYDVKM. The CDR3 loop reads CASLGGQGFWAKNIQYF. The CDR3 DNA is TGTGCCAGCCTGGGGGGACAGGGGTTCTGGGCCAAAAACATTCAGTACTTC.

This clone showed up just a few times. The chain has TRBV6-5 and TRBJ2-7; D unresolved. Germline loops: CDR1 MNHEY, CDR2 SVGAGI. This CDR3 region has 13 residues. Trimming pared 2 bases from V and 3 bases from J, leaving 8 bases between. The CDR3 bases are TGTGCCAGCAGTTACGGCGGTTTCTACGAGCAGTACTTC. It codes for CASSYGGFYEQYF.